This T cell receptor (beta chain) was found in a study of spatial heterogeneity in lung cancer. CDR1 is SGHDN and CDR2 is FVKESK in the germline V gene. The CDR3 runs to 17 residues. V was clipped by 0 bases and J by 4 bases, with 16 bases between them. TCRdb reprocessed the 5' RACE reads with MiXCR, giving one entry per CDR3 protein. This table holds roughly 13,000 distinct CDR3 sequences, about 4% found once. The time point here: sample taken at primary tumor resection. Samples were donated by 72 untreated early-stage non-small cell lung cancer patients. Study-level results: The appearance of ubiquitous expanded tumor TCRs in blood was greater at resection than follow-up.

This clonotype was observed at least ten times. What it recognizes is unknown. Sequences were derived from PBMCs, sampled at surgery. The V call is TRBV14, the J call TRBJ2-1; tentative D call: TRBD2 (6 bases). The sequence came from a male donor with early-stage non-small cell lung cancer. The chain's CDR3 is CASSQDTSGLGYNEQFF. The CDR3 DNA follows: TGTGCCAGCAGCCAAGATACCAGCGGGCTGGGGTACAATGAGCAGTTCTTC. Drawing the rest from reference TRBV14 and TRBJ2-1, the complete variable domain is EAGVTQFPSHSVIEKGQTVTLRCDPISGHDNLYWYRRVMGKEIKFLLHFVKESKQDESGMPNNRFLAERTGGTYSTLKVQPAELEDSGVYFCASSQDTSGLGYNEQFFGPGTRLTVL.